What follows is one TCR beta chain and its context. Its antigen is not yet known. Per-nucleotide qualities are absent, and no much larger clonotype sits a single base away. This specimen belongs to a study of response to subunit inactivated influenza vaccine (dated by TCRdb to the late 2010s). Describing the broader study: To follow how T cells responded to a trivalent subunit inactivated influenza vaccine, the researchers relied on deep quantitative profiling of the T cell receptor repertoire.

The library was produced with RT-PCR. Sequencing relied on an Illumina HiSeq 2500. TCRdb applied fastp at Q25 and MiXCR to the public reads, then kept only in-frame beta chains. One record per CDR3 amino acid sequence lists the most common genes and DNA. The sample table contains over 800,000 distinct CDR3 sequences; only one count was recorded for 21% of them. The leading ten clones occupy roughly 10% of the sample. The full study reports these points: The authors suggested that each seasonal influenza vaccination may recruit only a limited number of new T cells.

Sequences SQVTM (CDR1) and ANQGSEA (CDR2) are obtained from the germline V gene. Between the V and J ends, shortened by 6 bases and 3 bases respectively, the junction contains 22 bases. Taken from cysteine to phenylalanine, the CDR3 has 16 residues. This entry keeps only the CDR3 DNA: 48 bases, framed from base 1. The input for sequencing was PBMCs from blood, taken about 5 days after vaccination. The rearrangement joined TRBV29-1 to TRBJ2-3; the best D guess is TRBD2, with 6 bases matching. The TCR sequence derives from a man in his fifties or sixties who received an inactivated influenza vaccine. Donor details come from another sample of the same person, matched by shared clones. The DNA is TGCAGCGTCATTATCGTAGCCGGGAGAGGGACAGATACGCAGTATTTT. Its product reads: CSVIIVAGRGTDTQYF.